This entry describes one T cell receptor (beta chain). Its antigen remains unknown. The data were taken from a study of cytomegalovirus exposure and HLA in healthy donors. Use of 60 Vbeta and 13 Jbeta primers characterized the PCR. The assay was immunoSEQ multiplex PCR, and TCRdb's table has in-frame clones only and misses some. The sample has hundreds of thousands of clones, roughly 79% seen once; the top ten hold 0.58%. Regarding the study as a whole: Later analysis found that TCR beta chains associated with HLA were more clonally expanded than other, equally common chains. Previous analysis showed most TCR beta V segments were productive about 90% or about 30% of the time. One cluster of highly shared sequence variants probably arose as a sequencing artifact.

Trimming shortened V by 4 bases and J by 5 bases, and 14 bases separated the two germline ends. This CDR3 is built from 14 residues. The germline V gene encodes CDR1 SGHDN and CDR2 FVKESK. The specimen was PBMCs. The V call is TRBV14, the J call TRBJ2-5; weak D call: TRBD2 (6 bases). The sequence derives from a woman in her forties in good health and CMV-seronegative. CDR3 protein: CASSPRRRGETQYF. The CDR3 nucleotides read TGTGCCAGCAGCCCCCGCCGCCGGGGGGAGACCCAGTACTTC.